Below, 17 T cell receptor beta chains from the same sample are listed, as sequenced in a study of T cells after yellow fever vaccination. TCRdb reprocessed the 5' RACE reads with MiXCR, giving one entry per CDR3 protein. The sample has about 400,000 distinct CDR3 sequences, 6.2% seen once. The sample consisted of PBMCs, taken 5 days after the yellow fever booster vaccination. These TCRs come from a man aged 30-40 years who received the YFV17D yellow fever vaccine.

This chain joins TRBV7-3 and TRBJ2-1; 12 nucleotides align to TRBD2. Germline V gives CDR1 SGHTA, CDR2 FQGTGA. This CDR3 has 22 residues. The V gene end was trimmed by 8 bases and the J gene end by 7 bases; junction bases not matched to a gene: 30. Here the CDR3 reads CASGPRRGARTSGKKGGNEQFF. The CDR3 nucleotides are TGTGCCAGCGGCCCGAGGCGGGGGGCAAGGACTAGCGGGAAGAAGGGAGGAAATGAGCAGTTCTTC.

The CDR3 loop reads CSASALEVAGELFF. Here the CDR3 DNA reads TGCAGTGCTAGTGCCCTAGAGGTGGCCGGGGAGCTGTTTTTT. The rearrangement uses TRBV20-1 and TRBJ2-2; D unresolved. V lost 3 bases and J 6 bases, leaving 14 bases between the germline ends. The length of the CDR3 is 14 residues. Germline CDR1 is DFQATT and CDR2 is SNEGSKA (reference sequence).

This clonotype appeared a few times. This rearrangement joins TRBV7-9 to TRBJ2-2; D not resolved. Germline V gene data show CDR1 as SEHNR and CDR2 as FQNEAQ (reference sequence). The CDR3 is made up of 14 amino acids. V was shortened by 3 bases and J by 1 base, with 6 bases between the two germline ends. The CDR3 sequence: CASSFQVNTGELFF. CDR3 nucleotides: TGTGCCAGCAGCTTCCAGGTGAACACCGGGGAGCTGTTTTTT.

The chain recombines TRBV5-1 with TRBJ2-5; D possibly matches TRBD1 or TRBD2 (7 bases each). The germline gives CDR1 SGHRS, CDR2 YFSETQ. Trimming took 6 bases from V and 8 from J, leaving 17 bases between them. The length of the CDR3 is 13 residues. The CDR3 DNA reads TGCGCCAGCACCGACAGGGCGGGAGATACCCAGTACTTC. Amino acid sequence: CASTDRAGDTQYF.

V and J are TRBV20-1 and TRBJ1-6, with 7 bases aligning to TRBD1. The CDR3 runs 14 residues. The germline gives CDR1 DFQATT, CDR2 SNEGSKA (reference sequence). J gave up 5 bases and V 5 bases, and 6 bases lay outside the gene matches. The DNA for the CDR3 is TGCAGTGCTCTCCGGGACAGCAATAATTCACCCCTCCACTTT. Its protein product is CSALRDSNNSPLHF.

Concerning this clonotype itself: The junction differs from germline at one of its ends, possibly a read error. V usage is TRBV18 and J usage is TRBJ1-3; D is possibly TRBD1 (6 bases). The CDR3 has 15 residues. Germline CDR1 KGHSH, CDR2 LQKENI. The CDR3 sequence: CASSPPTRGNLLEDF. CDR3 DNA: TGTGCCAGCTCACCACCTACCAGGGGCAATCTATTGGAGGATTTT.

The chain employs TRBV7-2 and TRBJ1-5; 7 bases are shared with TRBD1. Per the germline V gene, CDR1 is SGHTA and CDR2 is FQGNSA. The ends lost 4 bases at V and 6 bases at J; junction bases unmatched: 6. The CDR3 sequence is 14 residues long. This CDR3 reads CASSYDRESQPQHF. In DNA form, the CDR3 reads TGTGCCAGCAGCTATGACAGGGAGAGTCAGCCCCAGCATTTT. The entire variable domain, with the rest obtained from reference TRBV7-2 and TRBJ1-5, is as follows: GAGVSQSPSNKVTEKGKDVELRCDPISGHTALYWYRQSLGQGLEFLIYFQGNSAPDKSGLPSDRFSAERTGGSVSTLTIQRTQQEDSAVYLCASSYDRESQPQHFGDGTRLSIL.

The J gene is TRBJ2-2, the V gene TRBV19; D is perhaps TRBD2 (6 bases). The length of the CDR3 is 16 residues. Germline lookup yields CDR1 LNHDA and CDR2 SQIVND (reference sequence). V was clipped by 3 bases and J by 0 bases, with 11 bases between them. CDR3 bases: TGTGCCAGTAGTATTTTTAGCGGAACGAACACCGGGGAGCTGTTTTTT. It translates to CASSIFSGTNTGELFF.

This clonotype was picked up a small number of times. The chain recombines TRBV5-1 with TRBJ2-1; 7 bases line up with TRBD2. In germline, CDR1 is SGHRS, CDR2 YFSETQ. J was trimmed by 3 bases and V by 6 bases; bases with no gene match: 12. This CDR3 comprises 16 residues. The chain's CDR3 is CASTILRGTGYNEQFF. The CDR3, as DNA: TGCGCCAGCACCATCTTGCGGGGGACGGGCTACAATGAGCAGTTCTTC.

This clonotype was observed a handful of times. This rearrangement joins TRBV20-1 to TRBJ2-5, with D possibly matching TRBD2 (5 bases). CDR3 length: 15 residues. The V end was cut by 3 bases, the J end by 2 bases, with 16 bases between. Germline V gene sequence: CDR1 DFQATT, CDR2 SNEGSKA (reference sequence). The CDR3 protein is CSARDPTEVQETQYF. CDR3 DNA sequence: TGCAGTGCTAGGGACCCGACGGAGGTTCAAGAGACCCAGTACTTC.

Many counts were recorded for this clonotype. V and J are TRBV12-3 or TRBV12-4 and TRBJ2-7; 8 bases map to TRBD1. J was trimmed by 2 bases and V by 3 bases; bases with no gene match: 12. The CDR3 contains 17 residues. The DNA for the CDR3 is TGTGCCAGCAGTTTTTCCCCCCAGGGGGCGCCGACCTACGAGCAGTACTTC. This codes for CASSFSPQGAPTYEQYF.

A single count supports this clonotype. Just one base apart from a much larger clone, this may be a read error. The chain joins TRBV5-1 to TRBJ2-1, with 11 bases that match TRBD1. This CDR3 is 16 amino acids long. The germline V gene has CDR1 SGHRS and CDR2 YFSETQ. The CDR3 spells CASSWAGTGGNNELFF. For the CDR3, the DNA is TGCGCCAGCAGCTGGGCCGGGACAGGGGGTAACAATGAGCTGTTCTTC.

The CDR3 sequence: CASSGAGLAYEQYF. The CDR3 DNA reads as TGTGCCAGCAGTGGGGCGGGACTAGCGTACGAGCAGTACTTC. The rearrangement links TRBV25-1 to TRBJ2-7; 10 nucleotides match TRBD2. V lost 4 bases and J lost 4; bases outside the gene matches: 4. Germline CDR1 reads MGHDK; CDR2 reads SYGVNS. The CDR3 covers 14 residues.

This clonotype has just a few counts. This sequence joins TRBV20-1 and TRBJ2-6; tentatively, D is TRBD1 (5 bases). Germline V CDR1 and CDR2: DFQATT, SNEGSKA (reference sequence). V was trimmed by 5 bases and J by 0 bases, leaving 8 bases between them. The CDR3 is 14 amino acids. DNA for the CDR3: TGCAGTGCTGACAGCCCCTCTGGGGCCAACGTCCTGACTTTC. It yields the protein CSADSPSGANVLTF.

The V and J genes are TRBV5-1 and TRBJ2-3; 14 bases line up with TRBD2. V trimming: 5 bases; J trimming: 6 bases; junction bases outside the gene matches: 11. CDR1 is SGHRS, CDR2 YFSETQ, per germline. This CDR3 comprises 17 residues. This CDR3 reads CASRSPGLAGDSDTQYF. CDR3 coding DNA: TGCGCCAGCAGGTCCCCGGGACTAGCGGGAGATTCTGATACGCAGTATTTT.

This clonotype was seen at least ten times. The V and J genes are TRBV20-1 and TRBJ2-5; 7 bases match TRBD2. J gave up 2 bases and V 3 bases, and 6 bases lay outside the gene matches. This CDR3 is built from 14 residues. From germline, CDR1 is DFQATT and CDR2 SNEGSKA (reference sequence). The CDR3 is CSASLAAGQETQYF. CDR3 in DNA: TGCAGTGCTAGTCTGGCAGCGGGGCAAGAGACCCAGTACTTC.

A word on this clonotype: A read error may explain this, as a much larger clone is one base away. The chain joins TRBV29-1 to TRBJ2-1, with 13 bases that match TRBD2. The CDR3 loop spans 17 amino acids. Looked up from germline, CDR1 is SQVTM and CDR2 is ANQGSEA. The CDR3 region is CSLDGLAGVGSYNEQFF. The DNA for the CDR3 is TGCAGCCTTGATGGACTAGCGGGAGTGGGGTCCTACAATGAGCAGTTCTTC.